This T cell receptor (beta chain) was captured in a study of blood T cell repertoires in COVID-19. The overall study: The analysed material was cDNA or gDNA that came from T cells, B-cell-depleted T cells, or PBMCs.

In the original processing: Estimated nucleated cell counts came from reference gene primer amplification. Libraries were prepared by immunoSEQ multiplex PCR; TCRdb keeps only in-frame clonotypes and omits some of them. V, J and clone size were drawn from that table, and D and trimming were deduced from the DNA. The sample includes tens of thousands of clones, 85% to 90% of them seen just once. The CDR3 is made up of 13 amino acids. Germline V CDR1 and CDR2: LNHDA, SQIVND (reference sequence). The trim removed 4 bases at V and 2 bases at J, leaving 0 bases unmatched. The clonotype originates from a human donor in a cohort sampled during active COVID-19. The V gene is TRBV19, the J gene TRBJ2-7, with TRBD2 matching over 9 bases. Sequenced: peripheral blood. The CDR3 nucleotides are TGTGCCAGTAGTAGCGGGAGGGCCTACGAGCAGTACTTC. Translated, it gives CASSSGRAYEQYF.